This T cell receptor beta chain emerged from a study of shared clonotypes between healthy human individuals (dated by TCRdb to 2018 to 2020). About the investigation overall: A couple of women and a few men aged 18 to 49 years were included in the cohort. For each donor, CD4 naive and CD4 memory were each given three plates, CD8 naive was given two plates, and CD8 memory was given one plate. The study deeply sequenced blood TCR repertoires of about 5 healthy adults to estimate repertoire size and the extent of clonotype sharing between individuals. Libraries were prepared and TCR repertoires were sequenced by different laboratories using diverse techniques, in order to increase sequencing depth and limit assay-specific biases. Between about 0.8 and 9 billion PBMCs per donor were obtained by leukapheresis. Beyond this particular receptor, the publication reports: Only blood was sampled, and tissue TCR repertoires likely differ from those in blood. When a few donors were compared, the shared fraction of clonotypes was roughly 4.8% for naive CD4, less than 4% for naive CD8, 2.3% for memory CD4, and around 0.4% for memory CD8. The genetic and exposure-history diversity represented was limited by the small number of donors. Incomplete sequencing was indicated by rarefaction of sorted-subset datasets, despite the large sequencing depth. Higher generation probabilities were observed for clonotypes shared by all four sorted-subset donors than for non-shared clonotypes. Pairwise subsampling led to the expectation that sequencing depth would affect the degree of clonotype sharing among donors. Naive subsets generally had larger estimated clonotype richness than memory subsets did.

Via the germline V gene, CDR1 is KGHSH and CDR2 LQKENI. Trimming accounts for 2 bases at V and 5 bases at J, while the number of junction bases matched to no gene is 7. From its cysteine to its phenylalanine, the CDR3 spans 16 amino acids. This entry keeps only the CDR3 DNA: 48 bases, framed from base 1. Using the deep immunoSEQ assay, multiplex PCR amplified TCR CDR3 regions from genomic DNA. Genomic DNA extracted from each cell subset was distributed evenly over all wells of several immunoSEQ 96-well plates, and each plate served as one replicate. For sorted subsets, approximately 200 ng of genomic DNA, equivalent to 25,000 to 35,000 T cell genomes, went into each replicate PCR. The purified libraries were quantified using a Qubit 3.0 fluorometer, sized with a Bioanalyzer 2100, and then quantified again using the KAPA Library Quantification kit. Every immunoSEQ 96-well plate was sequenced on a separate single-read 150-cycle Illumina NextSeq 550 flow cell. The authors processed their data as follows. Because the immunoSEQ output included only junctional sequences and no quality scores, the filtering could not be the same as the filtering used for full-length reads. To assign V/J genes and CDR3, sequences were annotated using PyIR, a Python wrapper for IgBLAST v1.9, with IMGT germline references. Reads were removed for weak V/J assignments (E-value above 1e-6), missing CDR3, stop codons, out-of-frame junctions, or ambiguous translated residues. V3J clonotypes were defined by identical inferred V gene, J gene, and CDR3 amino acid sequence. To compute the percentage overlap between repertoires, the number of shared unique clonotypes was divided by the size of the smaller repertoire. RTK rarefaction, the Chao1 estimator, and Recon v2.1 estimates of unobserved clonotypes were used to assess repertoire richness. For all TCRbeta clonotypes obtained by the gDNA method from a handful of donors, generation probabilities were computed with OLGA. TCRdb obtained this table from immuneACCESS and retained in-frame rearrangements with V and J assigned. These tables miss some clones; where compared with another copy, unresolved V genes account for less than half of the shortfall, and the remainder is unexplained. V, J and clone size reflect that table, while D and trimming were determined from the DNA. The sample profile shows some 2 million clones; over 85% of them were found once. The ten largest clones take up approximately 1.2% of the sample.

As concerns this clone: Its target antigen remains unknown. Base qualities were left out, and no much larger clone turns up one base away.

CD8 naive samples were CD45RO-negative cells positively selected for CCR7, giving a CD45RA+CCR7+ population that excluded TemRA cells. Donors were healthy HIV-negative adults with no recently reported acute infections or vaccinations. Every donor was a Caucasian adult living in Nashville, Tennessee, USA. After blood collection by leukapheresis, PBMCs were isolated using Ficoll-Histopaque density gradient centrifugation and then cryopreserved in the vapor phase of liquid nitrogen. Purity and quantity of every magnetically sorted T cell population were checked by analytical flow cytometry. From each sorted fraction, genomic DNA was isolated and quantified by UV absorbance on a Nanodrop 2000c.

Sample: naive CD8+ T cells sorted from blood. The sample's cell subset or site, from its label and the paper: CD45RA+CCR7+. Rearrangement joined TRBV18 to TRBJ2-1, and TRBD2 matches 9 of the central bases. The origin of this receptor is a man younger than 30 in good health. The CDR3 reads CASSPVSLAGHNEQFF. The sequenced DNA: TGTGCCAGCTCACCAGTAAGCCTAGCGGGACACAATGAGCAGTTCTTC.